What follows are 20 T cell receptor beta chains derived from one specimen sequenced in a study of T cell repertoires in cytomegalovirus infection. Using its own MiXCR run on the reads, TCRdb lists one record per CDR3 protein. The data contain about a million distinct CDR3 sequences, less than 40% of them singletons. Antigens for these TCRs are unknown. Sequences were derived from cultured CD8+ T cells from PBMCs, sampled from culture after CMV antigen stimulation. These receptors were obtained from a human donor in good health (CMV status not recorded). Some clones in this sample may be carry-over from other donors' samples.

This rearrangement joins TRBV12-3 or TRBV12-4 to TRBJ1-4; 9 bases agree with TRBD1. CDR3 length: 15 residues. The trim removed 7 bases at V and 8 bases at J, leaving 11 bases unmatched. The DNA of the CDR3 is TGTGCCAGCACCCGGAACCGGGACAGGGACGAAAAACTGTTTTTT. This translates into CASTRNRDRDEKLFF.

This clonotype showed up just a few times. The chain is built from TRBV6-5 and TRBJ2-3, with TRBD1 matching 7 bases. Trimming at V came to 7 bases and at J to 0 bases, leaving 7 bases not matched to a gene. The CDR3 runs 15 residues. Looked up from germline, CDR1 is MNHEY and CDR2 is SVGAGI. The chain's CDR3 is CASNSGTASTDTQYF. CDR3 sequence (DNA): TGTGCCAGCAACTCCGGGACAGCTAGCACAGATACGCAGTATTTT.

The J gene is TRBJ2-2, the V gene TRBV24-1; no reliable D call. Germline V gene lookup returns CDR1 KGHDR and CDR2 SFDVKD. V lost 11 bases and J 0 bases, leaving 9 bases between the germline ends. The CDR3 runs 13 residues. The CDR3 bases are TGTGCCATAGCAAAATCGAACACCGGGGAGCTGTTTTTT. Protein product: CAIAKSNTGELFF.

This clonotype appeared a few times. This chain links TRBV7-8 with TRBJ2-1; 10 positions match TRBD1. The CDR3 contains 15 residues. V lost 5 bases and J lost 8; bases outside the gene matches: 9. Per the germline V gene, CDR1 is SGHVS and CDR2 is FQNEAQ. CDR3 in amino acids: CASSVDRGLLDEQFF. The CDR3 nucleotides read TGTGCCAGCAGCGTAGACAGGGGGCTCTTGGATGAGCAGTTCTTC.

The gene calls are TRBV6-5 and TRBJ2-5, with 13 bases that match TRBD2. V shed 6 bases and J 5 bases; nucleotides not matched to a gene: 3. There are 14 residues in the CDR3. Germline V gene sequence: CDR1 MNHEY, CDR2 SVGAGI. The CDR3 reads CASRQGLAGETQYF. CDR3 nucleotide sequence: TGTGCCAGCAGGCAGGGACTAGCGGGGGAGACCCAGTACTTC.

This chain joins TRBV29-1 and TRBJ1-3; possible D gene TRBD1, 5 bases. Germline V CDR1 and CDR2: SQVTM, ANQGSEA. V gave up 6 bases and J gave up 4 bases, with 13 bases separating them. This CDR3 has 13 amino acids. The CDR3 sequence is CSVAGTPGNTIYF. The CDR3 region has the DNA TGCAGCGTCGCCGGGACGCCAGGAAACACCATATATTTT.

This clonotype has a handful of counts. The rearrangement uses TRBV28 and TRBJ1-5; tentatively, D is TRBD1 (6 bases). CDR3 length: 18 amino acids. V was pared by 5 bases and J by 5 bases, with 25 bases between. CDR1 MDHEN and CDR2 SYDVKM come from the germline V gene. Here the CDR3 reads CASSLSYRVPSRHQPQHF. CDR3 sequence (DNA): TGTGCCAGCAGTCTCTCCTACAGGGTCCCTTCCCGTCATCAGCCCCAGCATTTT.

As to this clonotype: With a much larger clone just one base away, this may be a read error. The rearrangement uses TRBV7-4 and TRBJ1-2; D remains unclear. Germline V gene data show CDR1 as SGHVT and CDR2 as SQSDAQ. The CDR3 totals 16 residues. V was trimmed by 1 base and J by 6 bases, leaving 18 bases between them. The CDR3 loop is CASSLVGVCGEDGYTF. CDR3 bases: TGTGCCAGCAGCTTAGTCGGTGTATGTGGAGAGGATGGCTACACCTTC.

This clonotype has a handful of counts. V and J are TRBV7-9 and TRBJ1-4, with D possibly being TRBD1 (6 bases). V lost 5 bases, J lost 3 bases, and 13 bases lay in between. Germline CDR1 SEHNR, CDR2 FQNEAQ (reference sequence). This CDR3 has 15 amino acids. The CDR3, as DNA: TGTGCCAGCAGCCCTCCCGGGGGCTCTAATGAAAAACTGTTTTTT. Amino acids: CASSPPGGSNEKLFF.

This clonotype was recorded only once. The chain combines TRBV29-1 with TRBJ1-2, with D tentatively TRBD1 (6 bases). Trimming cost V 5 bases and J 3 bases, with 28 bases left between them. CDR1 and CDR2 from the germline V gene are SQVTM and ANQGSEA. The CDR3 is 18 amino acids. The CDR3 DNA follows: TGCAGCGTTAGGCCTTTAAATAACGGGACATTAAAGGACTATGGCTACACCTTC. This encodes CSVRPLNNGTLKDYGYTF.

In its sample, this clonotype was seen a few times. This chain joins TRBV4-1 and TRBJ2-3, with D possibly TRBD1 on 7 matching bases. The V end lost 4 bases, the J end lost 6 bases, and 11 bases lay between the germline ends. Germline loops: CDR1 MGHRA, CDR2 YSYEKL. The CDR3 consists of 13 residues. The chain's CDR3 is CASSPTGRDTQYF. CDR3 DNA sequence: TGCGCCAGCAGCCCGACAGGGAGGGATACGCAGTATTTT.

As regards this clonotype: One base away lies a much larger clone, so this may be a sequencing read error. CDR3: CASSQGKRGGYTF. Here the CDR3 DNA reads TGTGCCAGCAGCCAAGGTAAAAGGGGTGGCTACACCTTC. This chain uses TRBV14 with TRBJ1-2, with a possible D match to TRBD1 (5 bases). Deletions cut 1 base from V and 7 bases from J, with 10 bases between. In germline, CDR1 is SGHDN, CDR2 FVKESK. The CDR3 totals 13 residues.

The table lists this clonotype with a few counts. J is TRBJ1-6 and V is TRBV6-1; TRBD1 matches 8 bases. The germline V gene has CDR1 MNHNS and CDR2 SASEGT. The CDR3 length is 14 residues. V was pared by 3 bases and J by 10 bases, with 5 bases of the junction left unmatched. For the CDR3, the DNA is TGTGCCAGCAGTGAGACAGGGGTCGGATCACCCCTCCACTTT. Its translation: CASSETGVGSPLHF.

This clonotype was picked up many times. The chain uses TRBV11-1 and TRBJ1-2, with TRBD1 identical over 7 bases. CDR1 and CDR2 from the germline V gene are SGHAT and FQDESV (reference sequence). The CDR3 loop spans 14 amino acids. V gave up 1 base and J gave up 6 bases; unmatched junction bases: 5. CDR3 amino acids: CASSLGQGNHGYTF. The CDR3 coding sequence is TGTGCCAGCAGCTTAGGACAGGGAAACCATGGCTACACCTTC.

The table lists this clonotype with a few counts. The V gene is TRBV27, the J gene TRBJ1-1; no firm D call. With 9 bases removed from V and 10 bases from J, the gap between germline ends came to 15 bases. This CDR3 is built from 11 residues. Germline assignment: CDR1 MNHEY and CDR2 SMNVEV (reference sequence). In DNA form, the CDR3 reads TGTGCCAGTTCATCGGGCTTGGGAGCTTTCTTT. Its translation: CASSSGLGAFF.

This clonotype was detected a few times. V and J are TRBV5-6 and TRBJ2-1; no definite D call. This CDR3 spans 15 amino acids. V dropped 0 bases and J dropped 7 bases, with 14 bases sitting between them. The germline V gene has CDR1 SGHDT and CDR2 YYEEEE. DNA for the CDR3: TGTGCCAGCAGCTTGGCTCTGCAAGAATTGAATGAGCAGTTCTTC. Its translation: CASSLALQELNEQFF.

The V call is TRBV6-5, the J call TRBJ1-2, with 7 bases aligning to TRBD1. There are 14 residues in the CDR3. V lost 6 bases and J lost 2; bases outside the gene matches: 6. Germline CDR1 MNHEY, CDR2 SVGAGI. The CDR3 nucleotides read TGTGCCAGCAGATCGACAGGGAGGAACTATGGCTACACCTTC. This sequence encodes CASRSTGRNYGYTF.

V is TRBV7-2 and J is TRBJ2-2; a possible D gene is TRBD1 (5 bases). The CDR3 sequence is 15 residues long. Germline CDR1 reads SGHTA; CDR2 reads FQGNSA. V was shortened by 2 bases and J by 7 bases, with 14 bases between the two germline ends. The DNA for the CDR3 is TGTGCCAGCAGCTTAAATTCAGGGATTGACGGGGAGCTGTTTTTT. Its protein product is CASSLNSGIDGELFF.

This clonotype was counted at least ten times. V is TRBV7-2 and J is TRBJ2-7, with 8 bases that match TRBD1. Germline V gene sequence: CDR1 SGHTA, CDR2 FQGNSA. Germline trimming cut 2 bases from V and 0 bases from J; bases unmatched to any gene: 9. This CDR3 has 17 amino acids. The CDR3 region is CASSLRAKGQASYEQYF. In DNA, the CDR3 is TGTGCCAGCAGCTTACGGGCAAAGGGACAGGCCTCCTACGAGCAGTACTTC.

The CDR3 sequence is CASSQSGPYTEAFF. The CDR3 nucleotides are TGCGCCAGCAGCCAATCCGGCCCCTACACTGAAGCTTTCTTT. The chain links TRBV4-3 to TRBJ1-1, with D unclear. The V end was cut by 2 bases, the J end by 3 bases, with 10 bases between. Germline assignment: CDR1 LGHNA and CDR2 YSLEER. This CDR3 has 14 residues.